Listed here is a single T cell receptor (beta chain). Its antigen is still unknown. Isolation of CD4+ and CD8+ cells used positive magnetic bead selection, with purity checked by flow cytometry. The assay was immunoSEQ multiplex PCR, and TCRdb's table has in-frame clones only and misses some. The sample consists of around 12,000 clones, 79% of them appearing once. The sample comes from a study of somatic mutations in cytotoxic T cells in rheumatoid arthritis. Study context: A subset of V beta antibody-stained T-cell populations was isolated by flow sorting, reaching nearly 100% purity, and this subset included V beta1+ cells that went on to TCRB sequencing.

Points from the study as a whole: No age-related increase in CD8+ clonality was seen in healthy controls, but one was seen in rheumatoid arthritis patients.

The germline V gene encodes CDR1 MNHEY and CDR2 SVGAGI. The CDR3 covers 14 residues. Trimming removed 2 bases from V and 6 bases from J, with 11 bases in between. The receptor comes from an adult with rheumatoid arthritis. Source material: CD8+ T cells sorted from blood. This chain links TRBV6-5 with TRBJ1-5; D perhaps matches TRBD1 (5 bases). The CDR3 DNA is TGTGCCAGCAGTTACGCCCAGGGCAGTCAGCCCCAGCATTTT. It is translated as CASSYAQGSQPQHF.